A single sample gave rise to the 6 T cell receptor beta chains below, sequenced in a study of T cells in Graves' hyperthyroidism and ophthalmopathy. Amplification yielded TCR beta CDR3 regions, with RNA transcripts as the source. HTBI primers were employed in a first-round RT-PCR of the TCR CDR3. A single record per CDR3 protein comes from TCRdb applying MiXCR to the multiplex PCR reads. This sample carries approximately 870,000 distinct CDR3 sequences, roughly 40% of them seen once, and the ten largest clones take more than 7%. The sample was blood. These receptors came from a man aged 18 to 29 with Graves' hyperthyroidism.

V gene TRBV20-1 combines with J gene TRBJ2-7; TRBD2 matches 12 bases. The CDR3 spans 14 residues. Germline values: CDR1 DFQATT, CDR2 SNEGSKA (reference sequence). The ends lost 0 bases at V and 6 bases at J; junction bases unmatched: 3. Written as DNA, the CDR3 is TGCAGTGCTAGAGATTGGACTAGCGGGACCGAGCAGTACTTC. This encodes CSARDWTSGTEQYF.

A few counts support this clonotype. This rearrangement joins TRBV20-1 to TRBJ2-5; D call uncertain. With 1 base removed from V and 5 bases from J, the gap between germline ends came to 8 bases. CDR1 and CDR2 from the germline V gene are DFQATT and SNEGSKA (reference sequence). The CDR3 extends over 12 amino acids. The CDR3 DNA reads TGCAGTGCTAGAGTAGGGTGGGAGACCCAGTACTTC. Translation gives CSARVGWETQYF.

About this clonotype: This may arise from a read error, as a much more abundant clone is one base away. This chain joins TRBV19 and TRBJ1-2; D ambiguous. CDR3 size: 14 residues. CDR1 LNHDA and CDR2 SQIVND come from the germline V gene (reference sequence). With 3 bases removed from V and 0 bases from J, the gap between germline ends came to 8 bases. Here the CDR3 reads CASSMGSANYGYTF. The CDR3 DNA reads TGTGCCAGTAGTATGGGGTCGGCTAACTATGGCTACACCTTC.

This clonotype appeared a few times. The V and J genes are TRBV12-5 and TRBJ1-5; D ambiguous. Trimming pared 5 bases from V and 6 bases from J, leaving 8 bases between. The CDR3 covers 12 residues. Germline CDR1 LGHNT, CDR2 FRNRAP. The DNA for the CDR3 is TGTGCTAGTGGTCAAAATATTCAGCCCCAGCATTTT. Translating it yields CASGQNIQPQHF.

This clonotype was observed a handful of times. V is TRBV19 and J is TRBJ2-7, with a tentative D call TRBD2 (7 bases). Trimming took off 6 bases at V and 3 bases at J, with 15 bases between the two ends. Germline CDR1 reads LNHDA; CDR2 reads SQIVND (reference sequence). The CDR3 totals 14 residues. The CDR3: CASSWGGQDYEQYF. The CDR3 region has the DNA TGTGCCAGTAGCTGGGGGGGACAAGACTACGAGCAGTACTTC. Full variable domain (rest looked up from reference TRBV19 and TRBJ2-7): DGGITQSPKYLFRKEGQNVTLSCEQNLNHDAMYWYRQDPGQGLRLIYYSQIVNDFQKGDIAEGYSVSREKKESFPLTVTSAQKNPTAFYLCASSWGGQDYEQYFGPGTRLTVT.

About this clonotype itself: A clone one base away is much larger, so this may be a read error. This chain's CDR3 is CASTATGLAWETQYF. CDR3 coding DNA: TGTGCCAGCACCGCTACTGGACTAGCTTGGGAGACCCAGTACTTC. The chain links TRBV7-9 to TRBJ2-5, with 8 bases identical to TRBD2. Per germline, CDR1 SEHNR and CDR2 FQNEAQ (reference sequence). The CDR3 runs 15 residues. J lost 5 bases, V lost 7 bases, and 12 bases had no gene match.